The 24 T cell receptor beta chains below were found in one sample sequenced in a study of CD8 T cells in ankylosing spondylitis. TCRdb recomputed calls from the 5' RACE reads with MiXCR, one row per CDR3 protein. The data show approximately 350,000 distinct CDR3 sequences, approximately 15% seen once. Sequencing was performed on blood, either unsorted or a sorted T cell fraction (not recorded which). These receptors all come from a male donor with ankylosing spondylitis or in good health (not recorded which).

The V call is TRBV6-5, the J call TRBJ2-1; D might be TRBD1 (7 bases). The V gene lost 4 bases and the J gene lost 9 bases, with 13 bases spanning the gap. The germline CDR1 and CDR2 sequences are MNHEY and SVGAGI. The CDR3 contains 13 residues. CDR3 in DNA: TGTGCCAGCAGTTCCCTCCAGGGGGGTGAGCAGTTCTTC. Its protein product is CASSSLQGGEQFF.

The table lists this clonotype with many counts. CDR3 sequence (DNA): TGTGCCAGCAGTTTAGTGGCGGGGGGAAGCTCCTACAATGAGCAGTTCTTC. Encoded protein: CASSLVAGGSSYNEQFF. The J gene is TRBJ2-1, the V gene TRBV12-3 or TRBV12-4, with 8 bases lining up with TRBD2. The CDR3 consists of 17 residues. Trimming removed 1 base from V and 0 bases from J; junction bases left unmatched: 5.

Here the CDR3 reads CASSIGSPLHF. CDR3 DNA: TGTGCCAGCAGTATCGGTTCACCCCTCCACTTT. The V call is TRBV2, the J call TRBJ1-6; D is uncertain. The CDR3 is made up of 11 amino acids. Deletions cut 5 bases from V and 9 bases from J, with 5 bases between. Per germline, CDR1 SNHLY and CDR2 FYNNEI.

The chain joins TRBV5-1 to TRBJ2-3, with D hard to call. V gave up 0 bases and J gave up 4 bases, with 9 bases separating them. This CDR3 contains 14 residues. Germline V gene sequence: CDR1 SGHRS, CDR2 YFSETQ. The CDR3 region is CASSLERTPDTQYF. CDR3 DNA: TGCGCCAGCAGCTTGGAGAGGACCCCAGATACGCAGTATTTT.

The chain recombines TRBV21-1 with TRBJ1-5; the table's D gene call, TRBD1, was not cross checked with the DNA. TRBV21-1 is a pseudogene locus. The CDR3 extends over 15 amino acids. CDR3 nucleotides: TGTGCCAGCAGCAAGGGAAGGGGGCGCAATCAGCCCCAGCATTTT. Translated, it gives CASSKGRGRNQPQHF.

This clonotype appeared a few times. The chain is built from TRBV7-2 and TRBJ2-7, with D perhaps TRBD2 (5 bases). CDR3 length: 15 residues. V was trimmed by 1 base and J by 3 bases, leaving 13 bases between them. Per germline, CDR1 SGHTA and CDR2 FQGNSA. CDR3 DNA: TGTGCCAGCAGCTTAGAGCGGAAATACTACTACGAGCAGTACTTC. Its protein is CASSLERKYYYEQYF. The full variable domain, with the rest looked up from reference TRBV7-2 and TRBJ2-7, is GAGVSQSPSNKVTEKGKDVELRCDPISGHTALYWYRQSLGQGLEFLIYFQGNSAPDKSGLPSDRFSAERTGGSVSTLTIQRTQQEDSAVYLCASSLERKYYYEQYFGPGTRLTVT.

This clonotype was picked up many times. CDR3 DNA sequence: TGTGCCAGCAGCACGGGACAGGGAGGTGAAGCTTTCTTT. Its protein is CASSTGQGGEAFF. V is TRBV5-5 and J is TRBJ1-1; 9 nucleotides line up with TRBD1. Trimming took 4 bases from V and 7 from J; bases not matched to a gene: 5. In germline, CDR1 is SGHKS, CDR2 YYEKEE (reference sequence). The CDR3 extends over 13 amino acids.

Ten or more counts support this clonotype. The chain joins TRBV24-1 to TRBJ1-2; D remains unclear. Trimming cost V 3 bases and J 5 bases, with 6 bases left between them. The CDR3 covers 12 residues. Per germline, CDR1 KGHDR and CDR2 SFDVKD. The CDR3 loop is CATSDGPYGYTF. The CDR3, as DNA: TGTGCCACCAGTGATGGGCCTTATGGCTACACCTTC.

The chain employs TRBV7-9 and TRBJ1-1; D not certain. Trimming pared 5 bases from V and 4 bases from J, leaving 14 bases between. The germline gives CDR1 SEHNR, CDR2 FQNEAQ (reference sequence). CDR3 length equals 14 residues. Written as DNA, the CDR3 is TGTGCCAGCAGCGTTACCGGGAGCCCCACTGAAGCTTTCTTT. It is translated as CASSVTGSPTEAFF. The full variable domain, completed using reference TRBV7-9 and TRBJ1-1, is DTGVSQNPRHKITKRGQNVTFRCDPISEHNRLYWYRQTLGQGPEFLTYFQNEAQLEKSRLLSDRFSAERPKGSFSTLEIQRTEQGDSAMYLCASSVTGSPTEAFFGQGTRLTVV.

V is TRBV12-3 or TRBV12-4 and J is TRBJ2-1; no firm D call. Trimming left V 8 bases short and J 9 bases short, with 14 bases between. CDR3 length: 12 amino acids. As DNA, the CDR3 is TGTGCCAGCGGGAAAGGGCTGGGTGAGCAGTTCTTC. It codes for CASGKGLGEQFF.

This chain joins TRBV20-1 and TRBJ2-4, with 9 bases aligning to TRBD2. CDR1 is DFQATT and CDR2 is SNEGSKA in the germline V gene (reference sequence). J gave up 3 bases and V 3 bases, and 6 bases lay outside the gene matches. The CDR3 extends over 15 amino acids. CDR3 bases: TGCAGTGCTAGGCTAGCGGGGCTGGTCAAAAACATTCAGTACTTC. Its protein product is CSARLAGLVKNIQYF.

The V call is TRBV5-6, the J call TRBJ2-6; the D is unclear. Germline CDR1 reads SGHDT; CDR2 reads YYEEEE. V lost 2 bases, J lost 0 bases, and 6 bases lay in between. This CDR3 comprises 15 residues. In DNA form, the CDR3 reads TGTGCCAGCAGCTTTGTATCCTCTGGGGCCAACGTCCTGACTTTC. It encodes CASSFVSSGANVLTF.

The chain combines TRBV9 with TRBJ2-1; perhaps TRBD1 as D (5 bases). The length of the CDR3 is 16 residues. V dropped 0 bases and J dropped 3 bases, with 13 bases sitting between them. Per the germline V gene, CDR1 is SGDLS and CDR2 is YYNGEE. Written as DNA, the CDR3 is TGTGCCAGCAGCGTAGGGGCCGGCGGACACTACAATGAGCAGTTCTTC. Residues: CASSVGAGGHYNEQFF.

J is TRBJ2-5 and V is TRBV4-2; tentatively, D is TRBD2 (6 bases). The ends were cut back, 3 bases at V and 2 bases at J, with 13 bases in the middle. CDR1 LGHNA and CDR2 YNFKEQ come from the germline V gene. The CDR3 totals 15 residues. The CDR3 loop reads CASSHGQRGQETQYF. Here the CDR3 DNA reads TGTGCCAGCAGCCACGGGCAACGGGGGCAAGAGACCCAGTACTTC.

This clonotype has more than one count but fewer than ten. V usage is TRBV5-1 and J usage is TRBJ2-2; 7 nucleotides agree with TRBD1. This CDR3 is 14 amino acids long. Trimming cost V 1 base and J 4 bases; bases outside gene matches: 1. Germline V CDR1 and CDR2: SGHRS, YFSETQ. CDR3 sequence reads: CASSLKGATGELFF. The CDR3 DNA is TGCGCCAGCAGCTTGAAGGGGGCCACCGGGGAGCTGTTTTTT.

This chain uses TRBV27 with TRBJ2-1, with a tentative D call TRBD2 (6 bases). The germline V gene has CDR1 MNHEY and CDR2 SMNVEV (reference sequence). The CDR3 extends over 16 amino acids. Trimming pared 0 bases from V and 7 bases from J, leaving 16 bases between. CDR3 nucleotides: TGTGCCAGCAGTTTATCTTGGACTACCAATCGGAATGAGCAGTTCTTC. Residues: CASSLSWTTNRNEQFF.

V and J are TRBV7-9 and TRBJ2-2; 10 nucleotides line up with TRBD1. The V segment lost 6 bases and the J segment 4 bases; nucleotides outside the gene matches: 8. This CDR3 comprises 16 residues. CDR1 and CDR2 from the germline V gene are SEHNR and FQNEAQ (reference sequence). CDR3 loop: CASRFGTGALTGELFF. The CDR3 DNA is TGTGCCAGCAGGTTTGGGACAGGGGCGCTCACCGGGGAGCTGTTTTTT.

There are many counts of this clonotype. CDR3: CASSLVRPPSNQPQHF. DNA of the CDR3: TGCGCCAGCAGCTTGGTACGGCCGCCCTCCAATCAGCCCCAGCATTTT. The chain combines TRBV5-1 with TRBJ1-5; D not certain. Trimming removed 0 bases from V and 3 bases from J, with 13 bases in between. The CDR3 is 16 amino acids. Germline CDR1 and CDR2: SGHRS and YFSETQ. Drawing the rest from reference TRBV5-1 and TRBJ1-5, the complete variable domain is KAGVTQTPRYLIKTRGQQVTLSCSPISGHRSVSWYQQTPGQGLQFLFEYFSETQRNKGNFPGRFSGRQFSNSRSEMNVSTLELGDSALYLCASSLVRPPSNQPQHFGDGTRLSIL.

In regard to this clonotype: Sequence at one end of the junction differs from germline and may be a read error. The chain has TRBV5-6 and TRBJ2-1; maybe TRBD1 (7 bases). There are 14 residues in the CDR3. Germline CDR1 reads SGHDT; CDR2 reads YYEEEE. Here the CDR3 DNA reads TGTGCCAGCAGCTTGGGGCAGGGGGGAAGGGGGGAGCTCTTC. Translated: CASSLGQGGRGELF.

Many counts were recorded for this clonotype. This chain joins TRBV12-3 or TRBV12-4 and TRBJ1-2, with D perhaps matching TRBD1 (5 bases). V was pared by 4 bases and J by 5 bases, with 11 bases between. The CDR3 has 13 residues. CDR3 in amino acids: CASSYGTAYGYTF. The CDR3 DNA reads TGTGCCAGCAGTTACGGGACGGCTTATGGCTACACCTTC.

Comments on this clonotype: A junction boundary mismatches the germline segment, possibly from a read error. The chain has TRBV12-3 or TRBV12-4 and TRBJ2-3, with TRBD2 identical over 10 bases. The CDR3 sequence is 14 residues long. In DNA form, the CDR3 reads TGTGCTAGCAGTTTTCGGACTAGCGGAGATACGCAGTATTTT. This encodes CASSFRTSGDTQYF.

This clonotype was seen more than once but under ten times. This chain uses TRBV27 with TRBJ1-2; TRBD1 might be the D (5 bases). V was cut by 7 bases and J by 8 bases, with 20 bases left in between. The CDR3 sequence is 14 residues long. Germline V lookup: CDR1 MNHEY, CDR2 SMNVEV (reference sequence). This CDR3 reads CASKPGVRPGGYTF. The CDR3 DNA reads as TGTGCCAGCAAACCGGGGGTCCGGCCGGGGGGCTACACCTTC.

This rearrangement joins TRBV7-7 to TRBJ2-1, with D possibly matching TRBD1 (6 bases). The V end was cut by 6 bases, the J end by 5 bases, with 11 bases between. Germline V gene data show CDR1 as SSHAT and CDR2 as FNYEAQ (reference sequence). This CDR3 has 13 amino acids. CDR3 nucleotides: TGTGCCAGCAGTTCCGGACAGAACAATGAGCAGTTCTTC. Translating it yields CASSSGQNNEQFF.

This clonotype was detected a few times. The chain recombines TRBV29-1 with TRBJ2-3, with D perhaps TRBD2 (7 bases). With 4 bases removed from V and 1 base from J, the gap between germline ends came to 9 bases. The CDR3 is 13 residues long. CDR1 and CDR2 (germline): SQVTM, ANQGSEA. CDR3 sequence reads: CSVGRGRTDTQYF. The CDR3 bases are TGCAGCGTTGGGCGGGGGCGCACAGATACGCAGTATTTT.